This TCR beta chain appears in the sequencing data of a study of CD8 T cells in ankylosing spondylitis. Points from the study as a whole: There were earlier reports of some motif variants in reactive arthritis synovial fluid and blood. Made up of eight highly homologous variants, a TCR beta motif appeared characteristic of ankylosing spondylitis blood. Clones linked to disease were reported to show significant enrichment in matched ankylosing spondylitis synovial fluid. With a CD8+ phenotype, disease-linked clones were relatively rare in peripheral blood.

The V end was cut by 1 base, the J end by 2 bases, with 7 bases between. The CDR3 extends over 14 amino acids. Germline V gene sequence: CDR1 SGHDT, CDR2 YYEEEE. This clonotype has ten or more counts. Antigen: not known. TCRdb reanalysed the 5' RACE reads using MiXCR and keeps one entry per CDR3 protein. The data show some 130,000 distinct CDR3 sequences, with about 7.3% seen just once and roughly 12% held by the top ten. This chain links TRBV5-6 with TRBJ1-3; D is undetermined. This TCR derives from a female donor with ankylosing spondylitis or in good health (not recorded which). Input material: blood, either unsorted or a sorted T cell fraction (not recorded which). This CDR3 is CASSLIDAGNTIYF. DNA of the CDR3: TGTGCCAGCAGCTTGATTGATGCTGGAAACACCATATATTTT.